These T cell receptor beta chains were read from a single sample in a study of blood T cell repertoires in COVID-19. Produced via immunoSEQ multiplex PCR; TCRdb's table is partial and in-frame only. The table has about 200,000 clones, roughly 87% seen once. Specimen: peripheral blood. The receptors originated from a man aged 35 to 55 with active or convalescent COVID-19. Both conserved end residues are part of each CDR3. The order of the fields is V gene, clone size, D gene, J gene, CDR3 protein, CDR3 DNA. D genes are given only for firm matches. Clone size is not always given. Where it is, it says once, few, many or a class for expanded clones.

V gene: TRBV2; clone size: .; D gene: TRBD1; J gene: TRBJ1-5; CDR3 protein: CASRQGRTQHF; CDR3 DNA: TGTGCCAGTAGACAGGGAAGAACCCAGCATTTT
V gene: TRBV28; clone size: .; D gene: .; J gene: TRBJ2-7; CDR3 protein: CASRTDSNYEQYF; CDR3 DNA: TGTGCCAGCAGGACCGACTCGAACTACGAGCAGTACTTC
V gene: TRBV9; clone size: .; D gene: TRBD1; J gene: TRBJ1-2; CDR3 protein: CASTQGQGTGYGYTF; CDR3 DNA: TGTGCCAGCACCCAAGGACAGGGGACGGGCTATGGCTACACCTTC
V gene: TRBV19; clone size: .; D gene: TRBD1; J gene: TRBJ2-7; CDR3 protein: CASSSGGSSYEQYF; CDR3 DNA: TGTGCCAGTAGCTCAGGGGGTAGCTCCTACGAGCAGTACTTC
V gene: TRBV2; clone size: .; D gene: .; J gene: TRBJ2-7; CDR3 protein: CASSRTDYEQYF; CDR3 DNA: TGTGCCAGCTCTCGGACAGACTACGAGCAGTACTTC
V gene: TRBV6-5; clone size: .; D gene: TRBD1; J gene: TRBJ1-2; CDR3 protein: CASRVGQGPGYTF; CDR3 DNA: TGTGCCAGCAGGGTGGGACAGGGTCCTGGCTACACCTTC
V gene: TRBV29-1; clone size: .; D gene: TRBD1; J gene: TRBJ2-7; CDR3 protein: CSVAPGQQTYEQYF; CDR3 DNA: TGCAGCGTTGCCCCGGGACAGCAGACCTACGAGCAGTACTTC
V gene: TRBV5-1; clone size: .; D gene: .; J gene: TRBJ1-1; CDR3 protein: CASSLADSAGMNTEAFF; CDR3 DNA: TGCGCCAGCAGCTTGGCGGACAGTGCTGGGATGAACACTGAAGCTTTCTTT
V gene: TRBV6-6; clone size: .; D gene: .; J gene: TRBJ2-7; CDR3 protein: CASRGWGVEYEQYF; CDR3 DNA: TGTGCCAGCAGGGGGTGGGGGGTAGAATACGAGCAGTACTTC
V gene: TRBV10-1; clone size: few; D gene: .; J gene: TRBJ1-6; CDR3 protein: CARIGGWHSPLHF; CDR3 DNA: TGCGCCAGAATAGGAGGGTGGCATTCACCCCTCCACTTT
V gene: TRBV28; clone size: .; D gene: TRBD1; J gene: TRBJ2-5; CDR3 protein: CASSLWGSQGDQETQYF; CDR3 DNA: TGTGCCAGCAGTTTATGGGGATCCCAGGGGGACCAAGAGACCCAGTACTTC
V gene: TRBV13; clone size: .; D gene: .; J gene: TRBJ2-7; CDR3 protein: CASSLNGGPYEQYF; CDR3 DNA: TGTGCCAGCAGCTTAAACGGGGGACCCTACGAGCAGTACTTC
V gene: TRBV7-2; clone size: .; D gene: TRBD1; J gene: TRBJ1-1; CDR3 protein: CASSRDRGRVNTEAFF; CDR3 DNA: TGTGCCAGCAGCCGGGACAGGGGGCGCGTGAACACTGAAGCTTTCTTT
V gene: TRBV7-9; clone size: .; D gene: TRBD1; J gene: TRBJ1-2; CDR3 protein: CASSLVGDSDGYTF; CDR3 DNA: TGTGCCAGCAGCTTAGTTGGGGACAGCGATGGCTACACCTTC
V gene: TRBV7-3; clone size: .; D gene: TRBD1; J gene: TRBJ1-2; CDR3 protein: CASSPSPGTGGGYTF; CDR3 DNA: TGTGCCAGCAGCCCGTCACCCGGGACAGGAGGGGGCTACACCTTC